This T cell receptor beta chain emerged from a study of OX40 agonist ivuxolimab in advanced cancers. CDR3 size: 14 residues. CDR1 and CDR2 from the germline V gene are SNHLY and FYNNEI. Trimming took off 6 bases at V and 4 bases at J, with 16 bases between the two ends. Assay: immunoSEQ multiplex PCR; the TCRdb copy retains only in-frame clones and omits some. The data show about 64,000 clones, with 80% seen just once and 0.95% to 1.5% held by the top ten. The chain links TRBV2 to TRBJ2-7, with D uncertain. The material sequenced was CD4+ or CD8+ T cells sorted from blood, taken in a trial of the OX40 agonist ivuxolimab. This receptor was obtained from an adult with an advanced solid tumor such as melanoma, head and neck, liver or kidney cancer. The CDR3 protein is CASSVTVGLYEQYF. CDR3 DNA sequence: TGTGCCAGCAGCGTTACCGTCGGGCTATACGAGCAGTACTTC.